A single sample gave rise to the 27 T cell receptor beta chains below, sequenced in a study of Ad26.COV2.S vaccination and SARS-CoV-2 variants. Data came from immunoSEQ multiplex PCR; TCRdb stores just in-frame clones and leaves some out. The sample has about 350,000 clones, approximately 86% seen once. As for treatment: over 15 received Ad26.COV2.S at low or high dose, single or two shots; a few received placebo; per-sample allocation not given. On day 63 after the first injection, vaccine and placebo recipients gave samples. The sequencing here drew on peripheral blood, taken in a trial of Ad26.COV2.S vaccine versus placebo. The receptors here all came from a person aged 18-60 years who received the Ad26.COV2.S COVID-19 vaccine or a placebo.

The chain is built from TRBV30 and TRBJ1-1; TRBD1 matches 9 bases. This CDR3 contains 17 residues. Germline CDR1 and CDR2: GTSNPN and SVGIG (reference sequence). Trimming removed 5 bases from V and 1 base from J; junction bases left unmatched: 14. CDR3 nucleotides: TGTGCCTGGTTGCCCCGGGACAGGGTCTACGCGAACACTGAAGCTTTCTTT. It specifies CAWLPRDRVYANTEAFF.

The rearrangement links TRBV4-2 to TRBJ2-1; the D is unclear. The CDR3 is made up of 15 amino acids. Trimming cost V 4 bases and J 5 bases, with 15 bases left between them. Germline V lookup: CDR1 LGHNA, CDR2 YNFKEQ. Here the CDR3 DNA reads TGTGCCAGCAGCCCGAATGGGCGCTCTAACAATGAGCAGTTCTTC. This sequence encodes CASSPNGRSNNEQFF.

A single count supports this clone. A much more abundant neighbour one base away suggests this may be a read error. J is TRBJ1-1 and V is TRBV6-5; D not resolved. Trimming stripped 5 bases from V and 1 base from J, with 8 bases between. CDR3 length: 13 amino acids. CDR1 and CDR2 (germline): MNHEY, SVGAGI. The CDR3 loop reads CASSPRRNTEAFF. The DNA for the CDR3 is TGTGCCAGCAGTCCCCGGAGGAACACTGAAGCTTTCTTT.

This clone was seen more than once but under ten times. The chain uses TRBV30 and TRBJ1-5; 7 bases match TRBD1. Germline loops: CDR1 GTSNPN, CDR2 SVGIG (reference sequence). The V and J ends lost 1 base and 4 bases, in that order; junction bases with no gene match: 4. This CDR3 comprises 14 residues. The CDR3 bases are TGTGCCTGGAGTGGCGGGACAGAGAATCAGCCCCAGCATTTT. This encodes CAWSGGTENQPQHF.

The genes are TRBV6-5 and TRBJ2-6; D perhaps matches TRBD2 (5 bases). V was trimmed by 8 bases and J by 1 base, leaving 12 bases between them. The V gene's germline CDR1 is MNHEY and CDR2 SVGAGI. The CDR3 consists of 15 residues. The CDR3 nucleotides are TGTGCCAGCTTGTTCCGAGGGTCTGGGGCCAACGTCCTGACTTTC. Protein product: CASLFRGSGANVLTF.

The rearrangement joins TRBV5-1 to TRBJ2-7; TRBD2 agrees at 9 bases. V shed 0 bases, J shed 7 bases, and the junction held 8 bases outside the gene matches. CDR1 SGHRS and CDR2 YFSETQ come from the germline V gene. This CDR3 is built from 15 residues. The CDR3 reads CASSLVVAGVGEQYF. CDR3 bases: TGCGCCAGCAGCTTGGTCGTAGCGGGAGTGGGTGAGCAGTACTTC.

This rearrangement joins TRBV6-5 to TRBJ2-3; D is uncertain. This CDR3 has 13 residues. The V end lost 7 bases, the J end lost 1 base, and 9 bases lay between the germline ends. Per the germline V gene, CDR1 is MNHEY and CDR2 is SVGAGI. The CDR3 sequence: CASTDLGTDTQYF. The CDR3, as DNA: TGTGCCAGCACCGACCTCGGCACAGATACGCAGTATTTT.

This clone was recorded once. The chain links TRBV21-1 to TRBJ2-7; the table gives TRBD1 as D, unverified against the DNA. TRBV21-1 is recorded as a pseudogene. The CDR3 is 13 amino acids. In DNA form, the CDR3 reads TGTGCCAGCAGCAAGTTCAGGGGATGGGAGCAGTACTTC. Residues: CASSKFRGWEQYF.

DNA of the CDR3: TGTGCCACCAGCAGAGATAAGGGGCAAGAGACCCAGTACTTC. This encodes CATSRDKGQETQYF. The V call is TRBV15, the J call TRBJ2-5, with TRBD1 as a possible D gene (5 bases). The CDR3 contains 14 residues. Per the germline V gene, CDR1 is LNHNV and CDR2 is YYDKDF (reference sequence). With 0 bases removed from V and 2 bases from J, the gap between germline ends came to 7 bases.

The chain has TRBV7-3 and TRBJ2-5; D is ambiguous. CDR3 size: 14 residues. Germline CDR1 reads SGHTA; CDR2 reads FQGTGA. The V and J ends lost 0 bases and 3 bases respectively, with 8 bases between them. The DNA for the CDR3 is TGTGCCAGCAGCTTAACTTACCGGGAAGAGACCCAGTACTTC. Protein: CASSLTYREETQYF.

This clone has just one count. The V call is TRBV5-4, the J call TRBJ2-1; D may match TRBD1 or TRBD2 (8 bases each). Trimming pared 4 bases from V and 6 bases from J, leaving 26 bases between. The CDR3 totals 18 residues. Per the germline V gene, CDR1 is SGHNT and CDR2 is YYREEE (reference sequence). CDR3 sequence reads: CASSRGGTGVGVSNEQFF. CDR3 DNA: TGTGCCAGCAGCCGCGGGGGGACAGGAGTAGGCGTCTCCAATGAGCAGTTCTTC.

The chain joins TRBV24-1 to TRBJ2-1; D gene unclear. Germline V CDR1 and CDR2: KGHDR, SFDVKD. Trimming left V 4 bases short and J 3 bases short, with 15 bases between. This CDR3 contains 16 residues. The CDR3, as DNA: TGTGCCACCAGTGACCCCGGCAGTAAAGGCTACAATGAGCAGTTCTTC. This encodes CATSDPGSKGYNEQFF.

This clone was seen once. V usage is TRBV28 and J usage is TRBJ1-2; D is perhaps TRBD1 (5 bases). Trimming removed 6 bases from V and 1 base from J, with 9 bases in between. The CDR3 runs 13 residues. Germline V CDR1 and CDR2: MDHEN, SYDVKM. The CDR3 sequence: CASSMTVNYGYTF. CDR3 DNA sequence: TGTGCCAGCAGCATGACAGTTAACTATGGCTACACCTTC.

V and J are TRBV18 and TRBJ1-2, with D possibly being TRBD1 (5 bases). The CDR3 consists of 15 residues. Per germline, CDR1 KGHSH and CDR2 LQKENI. V lost 5 bases and J 1 base, leaving 14 bases between the germline ends. CDR3 bases: TGTGCCAGCTCAAGAGACAGCTCGAATAACTATGGCTACACCTTC. This sequence encodes CASSRDSSNNYGYTF.

This clone was counted a single time. This chain uses TRBV27 with TRBJ2-1; D gene uncertain. Germline V gene data show CDR1 as MNHEY and CDR2 as SMNVEV (reference sequence). The CDR3 has 14 amino acids. V was shortened by 3 bases and J by 2 bases, with 8 bases between the two germline ends. The CDR3 here is CASSLASTYNEQFF. CDR3 DNA: TGTGCCAGCAGTTTGGCGAGCACCTACAATGAGCAGTTCTTC.

This sequence joins TRBV28 and TRBJ2-1; 15 bases fit TRBD2. Germline CDR1 and CDR2: MDHEN and SYDVKM. CDR3 size: 20 residues. V lost 4 bases to trimming and J lost 8 bases; unmatched junction nucleotides: 18. Here the CDR3 reads CASSSGGLAGGSPLRDEQFF. In DNA form, the CDR3 reads TGTGCCAGCAGTTCGGGGGGACTAGCGGGAGGCAGTCCCCTCCGCGATGAGCAGTTCTTC.

The rearrangement joins TRBV4-3 to TRBJ1-4; possibly TRBD1 for D (6 bases). V was shortened by 1 base and J by 7 bases, with 16 bases between the two germline ends. The CDR3 runs to 16 residues. In germline, CDR1 is LGHNA, CDR2 YSLEER. The CDR3 reads CASSQVAARGGEKLFF. CDR3 DNA sequence: TGCGCCAGCAGCCAAGTCGCGGCCAGAGGGGGTGAAAAACTGTTTTTT.

This chain links TRBV6-2 or TRBV6-3 with TRBJ1-4; D ambiguous. Germline-derived CDR1 and CDR2 are MNHEY and SVGEGT. The CDR3 extends over 16 amino acids. The ends were cut back, 6 bases at V and 0 bases at J, with 14 bases in the middle. CDR3 sequence (DNA): TGTGCCAGCAGCTCCCCGACCGCCGCAACTAATGAAAAACTGTTTTTT. Translated: CASSSPTAATNEKLFF.

The chain uses TRBV28 and TRBJ1-2; D unresolved. V lost 6 bases and J lost 7, with 21 bases in between. This CDR3 is 15 amino acids long. CDR1 is MDHEN and CDR2 is SYDVKM in the germline V gene. CDR3 coding DNA: TGTGCCAGCAGCTCCGGTGGGGAGGGATCTCGTGGCTACACCTTC. The encoded protein is CASSSGGEGSRGYTF.

The chain links TRBV7-2 to TRBJ2-1; 9 bases agree with TRBD1. V lost 4 bases, J lost 6 bases, and 4 bases stayed unmatched. Germline V gene lookup returns CDR1 SGHTA and CDR2 FQGNSA. The CDR3 sequence is 14 residues long. CDR3 sequence reads: CASSSGTGPNEQFF. The DNA of the CDR3 is TGTGCCAGCAGCTCCGGGACAGGGCCCAATGAGCAGTTCTTC.

V is TRBV7-8 and J is TRBJ2-4; possibly TRBD1 for D (5 bases). The CDR3 covers 13 residues. V shed 3 bases and J shed 6 bases, with 9 bases lying between them. The germline gives CDR1 SGHVS, CDR2 FQNEAQ. In DNA, the CDR3 is TGTGCCAGCAGCTTGGGTCAGGGAAACATTCAGTACTTC. It codes for CASSLGQGNIQYF.

The genes are TRBV30 and TRBJ1-1, with unresolved D. The CDR3 is 12 residues long. V was pared by 3 bases and J by 1 base, with 6 bases between. Germline V lookup: CDR1 GTSNPN, CDR2 SVGIG (reference sequence). CDR3 loop: CAWRYGNTEAFF. CDR3 nucleotide sequence: TGTGCCTGGAGATATGGGAACACTGAAGCTTTCTTT.

The chain links TRBV7-8 to TRBJ1-1; D uncertain. V lost 7 bases and J lost 5, with 8 bases in between. The CDR3 totals 11 residues. Germline V gene lookup returns CDR1 SGHVS and CDR2 FQNEAQ. CDR3: CASMIGTEAFF. The DNA of the CDR3 is TGTGCCAGCATGATCGGTACTGAAGCTTTCTTT.

This clone has a handful of counts. The chain joins TRBV4-1 to TRBJ2-7, with a weak D call TRBD2 (6 bases). V shed 1 base and J shed 2 bases, with 9 bases lying between them. CDR1 and CDR2 from the germline V gene are MGHRA and YSYEKL. This CDR3 region has 14 residues. CDR3: CASSQVEGTYEQYF. In DNA, the CDR3 is TGCGCCAGCAGCCAAGTGGAGGGCACCTACGAGCAGTACTTC.

In this sample, this clone turned up a few times. This chain connects TRBV7-3 to TRBJ1-2; a weak D match, TRBD1 (5 bases). Between the trimmed V and J ends, which lost 3 bases and 4 bases, there was a span of 9 bases. Germline CDR1 SGHTA, CDR2 FQGTGA. The CDR3 has 13 residues. In nucleotides, the CDR3 is TGTGCCAGCAGCTTCGGGACGGTCTATGGCTACACCTTC. Translating it yields CASSFGTVYGYTF.

The CDR3 here is CASSTGPGGFQETQYF. CDR3 in DNA: TGTGCCAGCAGCACGGGGCCGGGGGGATTCCAAGAGACCCAGTACTTC. V and J are TRBV5-4 and TRBJ2-5; TRBD2 matches at 7 bases. The CDR3 has 16 residues. The trim removed 4 bases at V and 1 base at J, leaving 10 bases unmatched. Germline assignment: CDR1 SGHNT and CDR2 YYREEE (reference sequence).

V usage is TRBV4-3 and J usage is TRBJ1-2, with TRBD1 matching 9 bases. The J segment lost 8 bases and the V segment lost 4 bases, leaving 11 bases of the junction unmatched. Per the germline V gene, CDR1 is LGHNA and CDR2 is YSLEER. The CDR3 length is 15 residues. The CDR3 bases are TGCGCCAGCAGCCCACACCTACAGGGGGCGGGGGGCTACACCTTC. Amino acid sequence: CASSPHLQGAGGYTF.